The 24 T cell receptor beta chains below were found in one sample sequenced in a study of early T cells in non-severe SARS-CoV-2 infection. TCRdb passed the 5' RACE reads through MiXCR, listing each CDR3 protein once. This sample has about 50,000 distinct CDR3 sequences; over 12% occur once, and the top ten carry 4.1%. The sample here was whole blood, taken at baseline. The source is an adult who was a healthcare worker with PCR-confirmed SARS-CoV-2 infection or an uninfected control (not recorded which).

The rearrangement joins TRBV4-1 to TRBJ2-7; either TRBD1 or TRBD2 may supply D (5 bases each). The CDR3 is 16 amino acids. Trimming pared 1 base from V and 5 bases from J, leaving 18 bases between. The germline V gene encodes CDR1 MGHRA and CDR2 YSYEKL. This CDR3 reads CASSQGLRDPVHEQYF. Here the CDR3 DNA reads TGCGCCAGCAGCCAAGGACTCCGGGACCCTGTTCACGAGCAGTACTTC.

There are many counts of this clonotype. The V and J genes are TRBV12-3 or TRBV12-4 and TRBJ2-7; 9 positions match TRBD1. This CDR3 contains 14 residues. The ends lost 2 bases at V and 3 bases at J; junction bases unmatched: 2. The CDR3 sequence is CASSLQGQGYEQYF. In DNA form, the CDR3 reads TGTGCCAGCAGTTTACAGGGACAGGGCTACGAGCAGTACTTC.

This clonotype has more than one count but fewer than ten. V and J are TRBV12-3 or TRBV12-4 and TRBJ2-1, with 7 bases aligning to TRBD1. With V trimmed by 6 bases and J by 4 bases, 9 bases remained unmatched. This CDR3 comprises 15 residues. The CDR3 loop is CASSQTGSTYNEQFF. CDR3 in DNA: TGTGCCAGCAGCCAGACAGGGAGTACGTACAATGAGCAGTTCTTC.

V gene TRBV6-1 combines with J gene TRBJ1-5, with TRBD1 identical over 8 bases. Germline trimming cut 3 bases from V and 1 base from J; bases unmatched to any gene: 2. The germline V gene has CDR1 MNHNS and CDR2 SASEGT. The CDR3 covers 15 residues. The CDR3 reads CASSDRGPSNQPQHF. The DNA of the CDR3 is TGTGCCAGCAGTGACAGGGGGCCAAGCAATCAGCCCCAGCATTTT.

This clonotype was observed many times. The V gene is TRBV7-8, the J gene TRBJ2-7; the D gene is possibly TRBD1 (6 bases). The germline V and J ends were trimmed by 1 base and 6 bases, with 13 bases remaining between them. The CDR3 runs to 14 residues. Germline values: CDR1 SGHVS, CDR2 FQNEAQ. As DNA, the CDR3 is TGTGCCAGCAGCTTAGTGGGGGCGGTTGGCGAGCAGTACTTC. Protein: CASSLVGAVGEQYF.

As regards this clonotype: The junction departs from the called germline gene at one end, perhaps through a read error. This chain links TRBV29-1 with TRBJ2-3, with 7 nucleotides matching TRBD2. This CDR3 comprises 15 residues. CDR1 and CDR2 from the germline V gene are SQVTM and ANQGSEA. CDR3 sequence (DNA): TGCGGCGTTGAAGGGAGTGGAGGACTAGAATTCACGCAGTATTTT. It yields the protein CGVEGSGGLEFTQYF.

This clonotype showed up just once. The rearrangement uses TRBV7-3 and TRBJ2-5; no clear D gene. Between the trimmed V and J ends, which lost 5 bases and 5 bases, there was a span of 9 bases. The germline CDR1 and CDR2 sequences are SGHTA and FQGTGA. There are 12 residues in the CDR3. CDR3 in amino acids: CASSPRNETQYF. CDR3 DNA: TGTGCCAGCAGCCCCCGGAATGAGACCCAGTACTTC.

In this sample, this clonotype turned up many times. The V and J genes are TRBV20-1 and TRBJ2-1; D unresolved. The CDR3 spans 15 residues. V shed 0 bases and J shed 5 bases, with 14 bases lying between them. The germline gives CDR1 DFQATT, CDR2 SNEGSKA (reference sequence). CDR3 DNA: TGCAGTGCTAGAGATCTGGCACGATGGGACAATGAGCAGTTCTTC. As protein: CSARDLARWDNEQFF.

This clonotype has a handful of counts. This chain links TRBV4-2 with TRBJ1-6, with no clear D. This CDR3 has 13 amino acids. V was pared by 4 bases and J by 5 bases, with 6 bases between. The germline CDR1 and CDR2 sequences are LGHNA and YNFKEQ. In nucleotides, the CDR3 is TGTGCCAGCAGCCCGATGGATAATTCACCCCTCCACTTT. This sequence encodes CASSPMDNSPLHF.

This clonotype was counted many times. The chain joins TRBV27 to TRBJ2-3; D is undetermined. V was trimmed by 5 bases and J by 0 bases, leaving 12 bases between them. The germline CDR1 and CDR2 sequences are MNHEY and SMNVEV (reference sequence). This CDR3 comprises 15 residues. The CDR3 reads CASSESHPSTDTQYF. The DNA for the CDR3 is TGTGCCAGCAGTGAATCCCACCCCAGCACAGATACGCAGTATTTT.

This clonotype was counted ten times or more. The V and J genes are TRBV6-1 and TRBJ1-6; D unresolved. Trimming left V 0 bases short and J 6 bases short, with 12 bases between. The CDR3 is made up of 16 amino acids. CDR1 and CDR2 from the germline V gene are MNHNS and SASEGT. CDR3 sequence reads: CASSEAHSRFNSPLHF. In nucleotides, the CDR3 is TGTGCCAGCAGTGAAGCCCACTCGAGATTTAATTCACCCCTCCACTTT.

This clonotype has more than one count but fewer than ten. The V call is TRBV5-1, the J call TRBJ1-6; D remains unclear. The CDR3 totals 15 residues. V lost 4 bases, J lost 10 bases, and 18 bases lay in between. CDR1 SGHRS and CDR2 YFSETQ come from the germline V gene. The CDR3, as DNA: TGCGCCAGCAGCGCGACGGGAGGAGTGGACTCACCCCTCCACTTT. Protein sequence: CASSATGGVDSPLHF.

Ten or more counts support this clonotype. CDR3 bases: TGCGCCAGCAGCTTGGTTTCAGGGGACCACTACAATGAGCAGTTCTTC. It encodes CASSLVSGDHYNEQFF. The V gene is TRBV5-1, the J gene TRBJ2-1; a weak D match, TRBD1 (6 bases). From germline, CDR1 is SGHRS and CDR2 YFSETQ. Trimming shortened V by 0 bases and J by 3 bases, and 13 bases separated the two germline ends. The CDR3 is 16 residues long.

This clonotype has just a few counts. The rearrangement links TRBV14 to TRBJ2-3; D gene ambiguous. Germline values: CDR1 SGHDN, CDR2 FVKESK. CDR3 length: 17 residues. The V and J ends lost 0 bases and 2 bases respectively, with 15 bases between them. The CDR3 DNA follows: TGTGCCAGCAGCCAAGATAAGGGCGGATTATACACAGATACGCAGTATTTT. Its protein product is CASSQDKGGLYTDTQYF.

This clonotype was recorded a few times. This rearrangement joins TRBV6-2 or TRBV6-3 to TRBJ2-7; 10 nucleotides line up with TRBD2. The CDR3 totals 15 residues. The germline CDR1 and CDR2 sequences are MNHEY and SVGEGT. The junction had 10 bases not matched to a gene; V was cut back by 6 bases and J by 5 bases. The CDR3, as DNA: TGTGCCAGCAGACCAATTAGCGGGAGGAGCCACGAGCAGTACTTC. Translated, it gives CASRPISGRSHEQYF.

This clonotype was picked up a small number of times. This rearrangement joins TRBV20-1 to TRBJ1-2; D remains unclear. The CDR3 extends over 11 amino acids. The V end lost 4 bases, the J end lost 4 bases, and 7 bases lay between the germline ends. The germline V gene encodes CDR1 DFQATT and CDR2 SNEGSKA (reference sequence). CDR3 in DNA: TGCAGTGCTATCAGCCCCTATGGCTACACCTTC. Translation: CSAISPYGYTF.

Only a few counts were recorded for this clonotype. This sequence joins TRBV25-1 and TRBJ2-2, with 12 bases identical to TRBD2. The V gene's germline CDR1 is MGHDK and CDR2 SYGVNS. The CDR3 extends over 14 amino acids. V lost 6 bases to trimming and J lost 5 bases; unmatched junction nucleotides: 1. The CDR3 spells CASRLAGGTGELFF. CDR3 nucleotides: TGTGCCAGCAGGCTAGCGGGGGGGACCGGGGAGCTGTTTTTT.

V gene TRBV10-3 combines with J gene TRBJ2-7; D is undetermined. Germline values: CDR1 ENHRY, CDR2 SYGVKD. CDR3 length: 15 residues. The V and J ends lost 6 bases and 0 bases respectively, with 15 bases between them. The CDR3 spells CAIRDRGLPSYEQYF. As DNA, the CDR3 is TGTGCCATCAGGGACCGTGGGTTACCCTCCTACGAGCAGTACTTC.

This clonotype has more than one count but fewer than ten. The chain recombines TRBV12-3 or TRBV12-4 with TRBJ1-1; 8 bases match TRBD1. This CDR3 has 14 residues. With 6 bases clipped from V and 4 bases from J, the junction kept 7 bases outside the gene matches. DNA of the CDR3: TGTGCCAGCAGACTCGGACAGGGAGCCACTGAAGCTTTCTTT. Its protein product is CASRLGQGATEAFF.

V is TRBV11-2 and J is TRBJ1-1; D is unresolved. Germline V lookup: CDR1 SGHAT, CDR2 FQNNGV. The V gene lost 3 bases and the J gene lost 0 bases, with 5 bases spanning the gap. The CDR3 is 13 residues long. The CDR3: CASSFQMNTEAFF. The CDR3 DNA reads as TGTGCCAGCAGCTTTCAAATGAACACTGAAGCTTTCTTT.

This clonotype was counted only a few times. The CDR3: CASSPGQVRSPLHF. CDR3 nucleotide sequence: TGTGCCAGCAGCCCCGGACAGGTTCGGTCACCCCTCCACTTT. The chain combines TRBV5-6 with TRBJ1-6; 7 nucleotides line up with TRBD1. Trimming cost V 4 bases and J 10 bases; bases outside gene matches: 8. This CDR3 has 14 amino acids. CDR1 and CDR2 (germline): SGHDT, YYEEEE.

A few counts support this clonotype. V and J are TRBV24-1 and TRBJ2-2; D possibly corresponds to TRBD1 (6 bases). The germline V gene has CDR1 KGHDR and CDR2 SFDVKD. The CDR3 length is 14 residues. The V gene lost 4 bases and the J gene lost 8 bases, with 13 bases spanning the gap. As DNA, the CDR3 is TGTGCCACCAGTGACCCGCAGGGGACAGGGGAGCTGTTTTTT. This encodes CATSDPQGTGELFF.

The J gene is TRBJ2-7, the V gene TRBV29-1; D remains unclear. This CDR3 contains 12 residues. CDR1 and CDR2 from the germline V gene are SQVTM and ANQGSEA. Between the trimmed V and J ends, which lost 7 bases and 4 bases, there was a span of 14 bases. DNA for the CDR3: TGCAGCGCCTACACGGGTTCGTACGAGCAGTACTTC. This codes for CSAYTGSYEQYF.

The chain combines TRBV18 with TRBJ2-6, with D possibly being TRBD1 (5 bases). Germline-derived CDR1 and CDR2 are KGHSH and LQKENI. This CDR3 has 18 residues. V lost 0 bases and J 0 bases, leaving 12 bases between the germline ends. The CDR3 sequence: CASSPPRTSISGANVLTF. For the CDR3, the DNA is TGTGCCAGCTCACCACCCCGGACAAGCATCTCTGGGGCCAACGTCCTGACTTTC.